These 3 T cell receptor beta chains share one sample of origin, sequenced in a study of blood T cells in healthy people across ages (dated by TCRdb to between 2014 and 2017). The library was obtained by 5' RACE. Sequenced on an Illumina HiSeq 2500. A second PCR of roughly 6 to 11 cycles was run with a J-beta primer mix and a sample-barcoded 5' primer. The public reads were run again by TCRdb, first through fastp at Q25 and then through MiXCR, and only productive beta chains were kept. A single entry per CDR3 protein holds the most common genes and DNA from its merged rows. Counted in this sample were around 900,000 distinct CDR3 sequences; 51% of them appeared once. The ten largest account for about a fifth of the sample. Sequencing used blood. The receptor set was obtained from a woman between 55 and 75 years old in good health.

Concerning this clonotype itself: Compared with germline, one end of the junction differs, possibly owing to a read error. The chain is built from TRBV5-1 and TRBJ2-7; D may be TRBD2 (5 bases). In germline, CDR1 is SGHRS, CDR2 YFSETQ. CDR3 length equals 13 residues. The CDR3 nucleotides are TGCGCCGGCAGCTCCTGGAGCGGATACGAGCAGTACTTC. This sequence encodes CAGSSWSGYEQYF.

The chain links TRBV5-1 to TRBJ2-3; D uncertain. Deletions cut 0 bases from V and 5 bases from J, with 10 bases between. The CDR3 sequence is 14 residues long. Germline assignment: CDR1 SGHRS and CDR2 YFSETQ. The CDR3 reads CASSLEGPGDTQYF. CDR3 bases: TGCGCCAGCAGCTTGGAAGGGCCAGGAGATACGCAGTATTTT.

This clonotype was seen repeatedly, ten times or more. The chain is built from TRBV12-3 or TRBV12-4 and TRBJ2-7; D may be TRBD1 (5 bases). The CDR3 is 16 amino acids. With 5 bases removed from V and 0 bases from J, the gap between germline ends came to 17 bases. CDR3 sequence reads: CASSIGRGLSSYEQYF. The CDR3 coding sequence is TGTGCCAGCAGTATAGGTAGGGGTCTTAGCTCCTACGAGCAGTACTTC.